A single sample is the source of the 15 T cell receptor beta chains below, sequenced in a study of spatial heterogeneity in lung cancer. Time point defined: sample taken at primary tumor resection. MiXCR, run by TCRdb on the 5' RACE reads, gives a single entry per CDR3 protein. The sample holds about 48,000 distinct CDR3 sequences; over 4.5% are singletons and the top ten take 11%. This sample comprised PBMCs, obtained at surgery. The receptors were sampled from a male donor with early-stage non-small cell lung cancer.

The chain has TRBV29-1 and TRBJ2-3, with D uncertain. The CDR3 consists of 11 residues. With 5 bases removed from V and 5 bases from J, the gap between germline ends came to 8 bases. Germline CDR1 and CDR2: SQVTM and ANQGSEA. CDR3 loop: CSVLWGDTQYF. As DNA, the CDR3 is TGCAGCGTTCTGTGGGGAGATACGCAGTATTTT.

In its sample, this clonotype ranks as medium-sized. The chain combines TRBV5-6 with TRBJ1-5; D gene ambiguous. V lost 0 bases to trimming and J lost 6 bases, with 7 bases between them. Germline V lookup: CDR1 SGHDT, CDR2 YYEEEE. The CDR3 totals 13 residues. CDR3 in amino acids: CASSLGAGQPQHF. The CDR3 nucleotides are TGTGCCAGCAGCTTGGGGGCAGGTCAGCCCCAGCATTTT.

This clonotype was seen many times. The chain uses TRBV27 and TRBJ2-7, with D perhaps TRBD2 (6 bases). Trimming cost V 5 bases and J 5 bases, with 13 bases left between them. Per the germline V gene, CDR1 is MNHEY and CDR2 is SMNVEV (reference sequence). The CDR3 loop spans 13 amino acids. The CDR3: CASSLASVNEQYF. In DNA form, the CDR3 reads TGTGCCAGCAGTCTAGCGTCGGTCAACGAGCAGTACTTC.

This clonotype has just a few counts. For the CDR3, the DNA is TGTGCCAGCAGCGGAATAACCGGGACAGGGGTTCCCAGCTCTGGGGCCAACGTCCTGACTTTC. The encoded protein is CASSGITGTGVPSSGANVLTF. This sequence joins TRBV7-6 and TRBJ2-6, with 10 bases matching TRBD1. The CDR3 totals 21 residues. Germline loops: CDR1 SGHVS, CDR2 FNYEAQ. After removal of 5 bases from V and 0 bases from J, the junction contained 16 bases not matched to a gene.

In this sample, this clonotype turned up many times. The genes are TRBV7-9 and TRBJ2-7, with D unclear. This CDR3 contains 13 residues. Per germline, CDR1 SEHNR and CDR2 FQNEAQ (reference sequence). With 4 bases removed from V and 7 bases from J, the gap between germline ends came to 14 bases. CDR3 nucleotides: TGTGCCAGCAGCTCGACCAAAGCGAGGGAGCAGTACTTC. Translation: CASSSTKAREQYF.

This clonotype occurred many times. The V gene is TRBV6-5, the J gene TRBJ1-4; D uncertain. The germline V gene has CDR1 MNHEY and CDR2 SVGAGI. With 3 bases removed from V and 10 bases from J, the gap between germline ends came to 6 bases. This CDR3 region has 11 residues. CDR3 nucleotide sequence: TGTGCCAGCAGTTATAAGGGAAAACTGTTTTTT. Translated: CASSYKGKLFF.

This clonotype was counted ten times or more. The missing conserved phenylalanine or tryptophan at the end of this CDR3 makes a read error likely. The chain recombines TRBV20-1 with TRBJ2-7; 10 positions agree with TRBD2. Germline CDR1 and CDR2: DFQATT and SNEGSKA (reference sequence). V gave up 5 bases and J gave up 2 bases; unmatched junction bases: 6. The length of the CDR3 is 14 residues. The CDR3 spells CSAGLAAAPYEQYL. CDR3 nucleotide sequence: TGCAGTGCTGGACTAGCGGCAGCCCCCTACGAGCAGTACTTA.

At least ten counts were recorded for this clonotype. The rearrangement links TRBV27 to TRBJ2-7; 7 bases are shared with TRBD1. Per germline, CDR1 MNHEY and CDR2 SMNVEV (reference sequence). J gave up 4 bases and V 4 bases, and 7 bases lay outside the gene matches. The CDR3 runs to 14 residues. DNA for the CDR3: TGTGCCAGCAGTTACGGACAGGTAGGGTACGAGCAGTACTTC. Residues: CASSYGQVGYEQYF.

This clonotype was found many times. The chain joins TRBV12-3 or TRBV12-4 to TRBJ1-6; D gene unclear. There are 12 residues in the CDR3. The germline V and J ends were trimmed by 5 bases and 8 bases, with 7 bases remaining between them. CDR3 in DNA: TGTGCCAGCAGTACGACCTATTCACCCCTCCACTTT. It codes for CASSTTYSPLHF.

This clonotype showed up just a few times. The rearrangement links TRBV20-1 to TRBJ1-2; 7 bases are shared with TRBD1. V shed 3 bases, J shed 6 bases, and the junction held 7 bases outside the gene matches. This CDR3 has 13 residues. From germline, CDR1 is DFQATT and CDR2 SNEGSKA (reference sequence). The CDR3 sequence is CSASRTGADGYTF. The CDR3 DNA reads TGCAGTGCTAGCCGAACAGGGGCAGATGGCTACACCTTC.

With regard to this clonotype: The junction shows a germline mismatch at one end, possibly a read error. This chain links TRBV5-5 with TRBJ2-7; 7 bases align to TRBD1. The CDR3 loop spans 14 amino acids. Germline CDR1 reads SGHKS; CDR2 reads YYEKEE (reference sequence). The CDR3: CASSYGTASYEQHF. The CDR3 bases are TGTGCCAGCAGCTACGGGACAGCAAGCTACGAGCAGCACTTC.

This clonotype was seen many times. The J gene is TRBJ1-1, the V gene TRBV29-1; D may be TRBD1 (5 bases). Trimming shortened V by 3 bases and J by 4 bases, and 9 bases separated the two germline ends. This CDR3 is built from 12 residues. Germline CDR1 SQVTM, CDR2 ANQGSEA. CDR3 sequence: CSVDTGGTEAFF. CDR3 sequence (DNA): TGCAGCGTTGATACCGGGGGCACTGAAGCTTTCTTT.

The sample holds many counts of this clonotype. V and J are TRBV9 and TRBJ2-4; 8 bases map to TRBD1. This CDR3 is 16 amino acids long. Germline V gene sequence: CDR1 SGDLS, CDR2 YYNGEE. V lost 2 bases and J lost 0; bases outside the gene matches: 4. The CDR3 loop is CASSVTGDPAKNIQYF. DNA of the CDR3: TGTGCCAGCAGCGTGACAGGGGATCCAGCCAAAAACATTCAGTACTTC.

The chain employs TRBV5-6 and TRBJ2-5; 10 bases agree with TRBD2. Per the germline V gene, CDR1 is SGHDT and CDR2 is YYEEEE. The CDR3 runs to 16 residues. With V trimmed by 4 bases and J by 4 bases, 10 bases remained unmatched. The CDR3 DNA follows: TGTGCCAGCAGCACACCTGGGTTAGCGGGAGGAGAGACCCAGTACTTC. It encodes CASSTPGLAGGETQYF. The full variable domain, its missing parts supplied by reference TRBV5-6 and TRBJ2-5, is DAGVTQSPTHLIKTRGQQVTLRCSPKSGHDTVSWYQQALGQGPQFIFQYYEEEERQRGNFPDRFSGHQFPNYSSELNVNALLLGDSALYLCASSTPGLAGGETQYFGPGTRLLVL.

This clonotype was seen many times. The chain uses TRBV28 and TRBJ1-5; D remains ambiguous. Germline V lookup: CDR1 MDHEN, CDR2 SYDVKM. This CDR3 comprises 17 residues. V lost 2 bases and J lost 4, with 18 bases in between. The CDR3 sequence: CASSLKSRSLGNQPQHF. The CDR3 nucleotides read TGTGCCAGCAGTTTAAAGAGTAGATCGCTAGGGAATCAGCCCCAGCATTTT.